The 7 T cell receptor beta chains in this list originate from one sample, sequenced in a study of CXCR3-negative and CXCR3-positive naive CD8 T cells. General study findings and limits: Naive cells positive for CXCR3 carried more hydrophobic TRB CDR3s than CXCR3-negative ones.

Their recognized antigens are unknown. The authors prepared UMI-labeled TRB cDNA libraries by 5' RACE. Reprocessing the 5' RACE reads, TCRdb reports a single entry for every CDR3 protein and omits DNA. The sample table includes 90,000 to 100,000 distinct CDR3 sequences. Sequencing was performed on naive CXCR3+ CD8+ T cells from blood. Stated subset: CD45RO-CCR7+CD27+CD95- naive CD8+ T cells expressing CXCR3 (TNR3+). Receptor source: a human donor in good health. Some clones in this sample may be carry-over from other donors' samples.

The CDR3 protein is CASSPPRGRGTGELFF. J is TRBJ2-2 and V is TRBV7-2; the TCRdb call, TRBD1, lacks DNA for checking. Germline V gene sequence: CDR1 SGHTA, CDR2 FQGNSA. The length of the CDR3 is 16 residues.

The chain employs TRBV10-3 and TRBJ2-7; TCRdb names TRBD2, which stays unverified in the absence of DNA. The CDR3 covers 18 residues. Germline V lookup: CDR1 ENHRY, CDR2 SYGVKD. The CDR3 loop reads CAISESRGSGGFSYEQYF.

The rearrangement joins TRBV7-9 to TRBJ2-7; TCRdb designates TRBD1, a call that cannot be tested without DNA. CDR1 SEHNR and CDR2 FQNEAQ come from the germline V gene (reference sequence). The CDR3 consists of 14 residues. The CDR3 here is CASSLPPNTYEQYF.

The chain joins TRBV7-2 to TRBJ2-1; with no DNA, the TCRdb D assignment of TRBD1 cannot be verified. The CDR3 is made up of 16 amino acids. The germline V gene encodes CDR1 SGHTA and CDR2 FQGNSA. This CDR3 is CARSPQPGRQDGEQFF.

V usage is TRBV10-3 and J usage is TRBJ2-2; TCRdb selects TRBD2, and the lack of DNA leaves this call unchecked. The CDR3 runs to 16 residues. Germline V gene sequence: CDR1 ENHRY, CDR2 SYGVKD. The CDR3 spells CAISESEGYDTGELFF.

V and J are TRBV11-2 and TRBJ2-3; TCRdb's D call of TRBD2 is untestable without DNA. Germline-derived CDR1 and CDR2 are SGHAT and FQNNGV. The CDR3 has 15 amino acids. The chain's CDR3 is CASSSLSGATDTQYF. The full variable domain, rest sourced from reference TRBV11-2 and TRBJ2-3, is EAGVAQSPRYKIIEKRQSVAFWCNPISGHATLYWYQQILGQGPKLLIQFQNNGVVDDSQLPKDRFSAERLKGVDSTLKIQPAKLEDSAVYLCASSSLSGATDTQYFGPGTRLTVL.

The chain links TRBV9 to TRBJ2-4; TCRdb gives TRBD1 as the D gene, but with no DNA this cannot be confirmed. This CDR3 has 16 residues. CDR1 is SGDLS, CDR2 YYNGEE, per germline. CDR3 residues: CASIVEGTGPKNIQYF. Together with reference TRBV9 and TRBJ2-4, the CDR3 gives the full variable domain: DSGVTQTPKHLITATGQRVTLRCSPRSGDLSVYWYQQSLDQGLQFLIQYYNGEERAKGNILERFSAQQFPDLHSELNLSSLELGDSALYFCASIVEGTGPKNIQYFGAGTRLSVL.